A single sample gave rise to the 16 T cell receptor beta chains below, sequenced in a study of metastatic and nonmetastatic thyroid tumors. There were no patients who had received any treatment before thyroid surgery. Via MiXCR, TCRdb re-called the PCR reads. This sample yields 30,000 to 40,000 clones, of which roughly 35% are seen a single time; roughly 22% belongs to the top ten. Sequenced sample: tumor tissue. The receptors derive from a female donor with papillary thyroid cancer or a benign thyroid nodule (not recorded which). Some clones in this sample may be carry-over from other donors' samples.

The chain carries TRBV30 and TRBJ1-5; D remains ambiguous. This CDR3 comprises 17 residues. V gave up 3 bases and J gave up 1 base, with 19 bases separating them. In germline, CDR1 is GTSNPN, CDR2 SVGIG (reference sequence). CDR3 sequence: CAWSPGRVPGSNQPQHF. CDR3 nucleotide sequence: TGTGCCTGGAGCCCCGGTCGGGTACCGGGCAGCAATCAGCCCCAGCATTTT.

The chain uses TRBV6-1 and TRBJ1-2; 8 positions agree with TRBD1. This CDR3 has 15 residues. CDR1 is MNHNS, CDR2 SASEGT, per germline. V lost 5 bases, J lost 4 bases, and 9 bases stayed unmatched. The CDR3 DNA sequence: TGTGCCAGCAGTCCTAAGACAGGGGCGGCCTATGGCTACACCTTC. Its protein product is CASSPKTGAAYGYTF.

The rearrangement joins TRBV19 to TRBJ2-3; 10 bases match TRBD1. CDR3 size: 17 residues. Germline CDR1 is LNHDA and CDR2 is SQIVND (reference sequence). V was clipped by 5 bases and J by 1 base; unmatched bases: 9. The CDR3 bases are TGTGCCAGTAGTCACATTACCGGGACAGGGGGCACAGATACGCAGTATTTT. Amino acids: CASSHITGTGGTDTQYF.

This clone was counted a few times. The chain joins TRBV28 to TRBJ2-7; D gene unclear. CDR3 length: 12 amino acids. Germline loops: CDR1 MDHEN, CDR2 SYDVKM. The germline V and J ends were trimmed by 3 bases and 9 bases, with 12 bases remaining between them. The DNA for the CDR3 is TGTGCCAGCAGTTTTCGGAGACAAGCGCAGTACTTC. Encoded protein: CASSFRRQAQYF.

This clone was picked up a small number of times. The chain couples TRBV6-2 or TRBV6-3 to TRBJ2-2; 13 positions agree with TRBD2. CDR1 is MNHEY, CDR2 SVGEGT, per germline. The CDR3 is 17 residues long. The V and J ends lost 4 bases and 5 bases, in that order; junction bases with no gene match: 7. CDR3 loop: CASSFTGLAGKTGELFF. In nucleotides, the CDR3 is TGTGCCAGCAGTTTCACGGGACTAGCGGGAAAAACCGGGGAGCTGTTTTTT.

The CDR3 DNA reads TGTGCCAGCTTACAGGGGGATCGGGACACTGAAGCTTTCTTT. Its translation is CASLQGDRDTEAFF. The chain links TRBV6-1 to TRBJ1-1; 8 nucleotides agree with TRBD1. The CDR3 loop spans 14 amino acids. The germline V gene has CDR1 MNHNS and CDR2 SASEGT. Trimming cost V 8 bases and J 3 bases; bases outside gene matches: 8.

This clone was detected once. The chain recombines TRBV2 with TRBJ1-3, with D possibly TRBD1 on 6 matching bases. V lost 3 bases, J lost 0 bases, and 21 bases lay in between. This CDR3 spans 19 amino acids. CDR1 is SNHLY, CDR2 FYNNEI, per germline. The CDR3 spells CASSEGARDPFLSGNTIYF. CDR3 DNA: TGTGCCAGCAGTGAGGGGGCAAGGGATCCGTTCCTCTCTGGAAACACCATATATTTT.

The rearrangement joins TRBV18 to TRBJ2-5; TRBD1 matches 7 bases. Per germline, CDR1 KGHSH and CDR2 LQKENI. V trimming: 0 bases; J trimming: 2 bases; junction bases outside the gene matches: 9. The CDR3 has 17 residues. The CDR3 DNA reads TGTGCCAGCTCACCACCGGGACAGCAGAGCGGACAAGAGACCCAGTACTTC. Protein: CASSPPGQQSGQETQYF.

This clone was seen a handful of times. The CDR3 loop reads CASSWDRISGANVLTF. CDR3 in DNA: TGTGCCAGCAGTTGGGACAGGATCTCTGGGGCCAACGTCCTGACTTTC. The chain joins TRBV6-1 to TRBJ2-6, with TRBD1 matching 8 bases. V shed 5 bases and J 0 bases; nucleotides not matched to a gene: 3. CDR3 size: 16 residues. Germline V gene lookup returns CDR1 MNHNS and CDR2 SASEGT.

V and J are TRBV9 and TRBJ1-2; weak D call: TRBD1 (5 bases). Trimming cost V 4 bases and J 2 bases, with 12 bases left between them. The CDR3 totals 14 residues. The germline gives CDR1 SGDLS, CDR2 YYNGEE. This CDR3 is CASSRGTANYGYTF. As DNA, the CDR3 is TGTGCCAGCAGCCGCGGGACGGCGAACTATGGCTACACCTTC.

The V gene is TRBV19, the J gene TRBJ1-5; weak D call: TRBD1 (5 bases). The CDR3 is 16 amino acids. V was clipped by 4 bases and J by 4 bases, with 17 bases between them. Germline assignment: CDR1 LNHDA and CDR2 SQIVND (reference sequence). CDR3 sequence reads: CASSTPQAVLNQPQHF. For the CDR3, the DNA is TGTGCCAGTAGTACGCCACAGGCGGTCCTTAATCAGCCCCAGCATTTT.

The rearrangement joins TRBV2 to TRBJ2-7; TRBD2 matches at 7 bases. Looked up from germline, CDR1 is SNHLY and CDR2 is FYNNEI. The CDR3 is 12 residues long. V was pared by 10 bases and J by 4 bases, with 7 bases of the junction left unmatched. The CDR3 sequence is CAIAWEGYEQYF. CDR3 in DNA: TGTGCCATAGCGTGGGAGGGATACGAGCAGTACTTC.

J is TRBJ2-2 and V is TRBV6-2 or TRBV6-3; 7 bases are shared with TRBD2. The CDR3 is 15 residues long. The V and J ends lost 6 bases and 1 base, in that order; junction bases with no gene match: 5. CDR1 MNHEY and CDR2 SVGEGT come from the germline V gene. The CDR3 bases are TGTGCCAGCAGCTCTAGCGGAGGGAACACCGGGGAGCTGTTTTTT. This translates into CASSSSGGNTGELFF.

This clone was found a few times. This rearrangement joins TRBV19 to TRBJ2-7; tentative D call: TRBD2 (7 bases). The CDR3 contains 9 residues. Deletions cut 9 bases from V and 11 bases from J, with 11 bases between. Per germline, CDR1 LNHDA and CDR2 SQIVND (reference sequence). The CDR3 protein is CARPGGEYF. The CDR3 DNA sequence: TGTGCCAGACCGGGGGGCGAGTACTTC.

The V call is TRBV6-1, the J call TRBJ2-1, with 7 bases lining up with TRBD2. The germline CDR1 and CDR2 sequences are MNHNS and SASEGT. V was clipped by 3 bases and J by 5 bases; unmatched bases: 7. This CDR3 is built from 15 residues. The CDR3 sequence: CASSDGLGLNNEQFF. The CDR3 DNA follows: TGTGCCAGCAGTGACGGACTAGGGTTAAACAATGAGCAGTTCTTC.

This clone was seen only a few times. The chain joins TRBV29-1 to TRBJ1-3; 9 positions match TRBD1. CDR1 and CDR2 (germline): SQVTM, ANQGSEA. This CDR3 spans 14 amino acids. Written as DNA, the CDR3 is TGCAACGCCGCCGGGACAGGGAAAGGAAACACCATATATTTT. This translates into CNAAGTGKGNTIYF.